This is a list of T cell receptor beta chains from one sample in a study of T cells in Graves' hyperthyroidism and ophthalmopathy. TCRdb ran MiXCR on the multiplex PCR reads and lists one entry per CDR3 protein. The data show under 400,000 distinct CDR3 sequences, around 20% seen once. The source material was blood. All receptors come from a woman aged 45-65 years with Graves' hyperthyroidism. The CDR3 runs from the conserved cysteine through the conserved F or W. A D gene is named only where the DNA matches it firmly. Expanded clones are given a class, and other clones once, few, many or no size at all.

v_call: TRBV7-9
j_call: TRBJ1-1
clone_size: .
d_call: .
cdr3_aa: CASGLLRAPRAEAFF
cdr3_nt: TGTGCCAGCGGCTTATTGCGGGCTCCGAGGGCTGAAGCTTTCTTT

v_call: TRBV20-1
j_call: TRBJ1-6
clone_size: few
d_call: .
cdr3_aa: CSAPPLGADNSPLHF
cdr3_nt: TGCAGTGCTCCTCCTCTAGGGGCGGATAATTCACCCCTCCACTTT

v_call: TRBV7-6
j_call: TRBJ1-6
clone_size: .
d_call: .
cdr3_aa: CASSRGSSYNSPLHF
cdr3_nt: TGTGCCAGCAGCCGAGGGAGCTCCTATAATTCACCCCTCCACTTT

v_call: TRBV30
j_call: TRBJ1-5
clone_size: many
d_call: .
cdr3_aa: CAWSVVSSNQPQHF
cdr3_nt: TGTGCCTGGAGTGTAGTTTCTAGCAATCAGCCCCAGCATTTT

v_call: TRBV5-1
j_call: TRBJ2-4
clone_size: few
d_call: TRBD2
cdr3_aa: CASSLREGLAKNIQYF
cdr3_nt: TGCGCCAGCAGCCTCCGGGAGGGGTTAGCCAAAAACATTCAGTACTTC

v_call: TRBV12-3/TRBV12-4
j_call: TRBJ1-2
clone_size: .
d_call: .
cdr3_aa: CASSLVGRGTRHYGYTF
cdr3_nt: TGTGCCAGCAGTTTAGTGGGTCGAGGCACAAGGCACTATGGCTACACCTTC

v_call: TRBV20-1
j_call: TRBJ1-3
clone_size: few
d_call: .
cdr3_aa: CSAYDGDSGNTIYF
cdr3_nt: TGCAGTGCCTATGACGGAGACTCTGGAAACACCATATATTTT

v_call: TRBV5-6
j_call: TRBJ1-5
clone_size: .
d_call: .
cdr3_aa: CASSLRATGRDQPQHF
cdr3_nt: TGTGCCAGCAGCTTGAGGGCAACGGGAAGGGACCAGCCCCAGCATTTT

v_call: TRBV19
j_call: TRBJ1-1
clone_size: many
d_call: TRBD1
cdr3_aa: CATGQGGYEGEAFF
cdr3_nt: TGTGCCACGGGACAGGGAGGTTATGAGGGGGAAGCTTTCTTT

v_call: TRBV5-6
j_call: TRBJ2-7
clone_size: many
d_call: .
cdr3_aa: CASSSPNQAAMQYF
cdr3_nt: TGTGCCAGCAGTTCCCCTAACCAGGCCGCGATGCAGTACTTC

v_call: TRBV10-3
j_call: TRBJ2-7
clone_size: .
d_call: TRBD2
cdr3_aa: CAILSAPSGGTSEQYF
cdr3_nt: TGTGCCATCCTCAGCGCACCCTCGGGAGGGACCAGCGAGCAGTACTTC

v_call: TRBV12-3/TRBV12-4
j_call: TRBJ2-7
clone_size: many
d_call: .
cdr3_aa: CASSPRQQSYEQYF
cdr3_nt: TGTGCCAGCAGTCCTCGCCAACAGAGCTACGAGCAGTACTTC